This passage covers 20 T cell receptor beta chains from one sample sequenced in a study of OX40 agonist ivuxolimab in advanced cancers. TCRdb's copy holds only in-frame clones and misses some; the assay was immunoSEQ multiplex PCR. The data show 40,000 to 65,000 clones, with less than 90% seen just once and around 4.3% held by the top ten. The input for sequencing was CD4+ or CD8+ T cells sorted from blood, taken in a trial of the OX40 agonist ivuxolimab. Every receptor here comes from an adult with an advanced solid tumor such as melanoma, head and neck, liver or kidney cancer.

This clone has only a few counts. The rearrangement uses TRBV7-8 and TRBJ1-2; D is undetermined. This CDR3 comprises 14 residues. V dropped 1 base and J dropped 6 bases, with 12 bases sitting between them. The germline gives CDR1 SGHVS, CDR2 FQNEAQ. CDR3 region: CASSLDFGTDGYTF. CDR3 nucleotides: TGTGCCAGCAGCTTAGATTTTGGAACAGATGGCTACACCTTC. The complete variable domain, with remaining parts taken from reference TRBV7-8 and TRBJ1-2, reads GAGVSQSPRYKVAKRGQDVALRCDPISGHVSLFWYQQALGQGPEFLTYFQNEAQLDKSGLPSDRFFAERPEGSVSTLKIQRTQQEDSAVYLCASSLDFGTDGYTFGSGTRLTVV.

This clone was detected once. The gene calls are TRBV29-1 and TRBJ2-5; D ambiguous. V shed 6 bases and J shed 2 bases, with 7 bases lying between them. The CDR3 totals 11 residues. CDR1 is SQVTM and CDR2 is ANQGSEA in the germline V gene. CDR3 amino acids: CSVRQQETQYF. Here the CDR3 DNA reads TGCAGCGTGAGGCAACAAGAGACCCAGTACTTC.

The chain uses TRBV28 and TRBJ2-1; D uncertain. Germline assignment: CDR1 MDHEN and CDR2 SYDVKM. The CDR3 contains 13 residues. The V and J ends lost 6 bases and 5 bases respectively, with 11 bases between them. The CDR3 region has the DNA TGTGCCAGCAGACCCACGAAGAACAATGAGCAGTTCTTC. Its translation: CASRPTKNNEQFF.

CDR3 DNA: TGTGCCAGCAGCCGACCGGGACGCCGACAAGAGACCCAGTACTTC. Amino acid sequence: CASSRPGRRQETQYF. The chain carries TRBV11-2 and TRBJ2-5, with D tentatively TRBD1 or TRBD2 (5 bases each). Germline CDR1 is SGHAT and CDR2 is FQNNGV. The V and J ends lost 5 bases and 2 bases respectively, with 15 bases between them. This CDR3 is built from 15 residues.

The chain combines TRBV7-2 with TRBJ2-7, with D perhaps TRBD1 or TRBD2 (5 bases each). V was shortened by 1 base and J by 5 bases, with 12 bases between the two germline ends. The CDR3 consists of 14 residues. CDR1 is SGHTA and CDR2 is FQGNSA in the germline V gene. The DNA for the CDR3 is TGTGCCAGCAGCTTAGTTGGGGGAGAGGACGAGCAGTACTTC. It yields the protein CASSLVGGEDEQYF.

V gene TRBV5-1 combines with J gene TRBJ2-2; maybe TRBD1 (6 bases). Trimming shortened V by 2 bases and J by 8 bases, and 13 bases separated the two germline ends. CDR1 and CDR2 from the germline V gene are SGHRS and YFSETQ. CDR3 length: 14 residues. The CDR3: CASSFSQGTGELFF. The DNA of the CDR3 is TGCGCCAGCAGCTTTTCCCAGGGGACAGGGGAGCTGTTTTTT.

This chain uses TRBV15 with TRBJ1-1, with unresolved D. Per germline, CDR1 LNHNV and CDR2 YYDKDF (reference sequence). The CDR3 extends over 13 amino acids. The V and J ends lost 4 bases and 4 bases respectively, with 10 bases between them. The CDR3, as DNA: TGTGCCACCAGCATCAACCTGGGCACTGAAGCTTTCTTT. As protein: CATSINLGTEAFF.

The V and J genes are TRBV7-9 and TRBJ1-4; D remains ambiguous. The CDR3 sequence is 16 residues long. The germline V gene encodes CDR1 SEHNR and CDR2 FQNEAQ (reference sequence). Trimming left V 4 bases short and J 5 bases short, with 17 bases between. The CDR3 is CASSSGHMSLNEKLFF. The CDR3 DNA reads TGTGCCAGCAGCTCCGGGCACATGAGTTTAAATGAAAAACTGTTTTTT.

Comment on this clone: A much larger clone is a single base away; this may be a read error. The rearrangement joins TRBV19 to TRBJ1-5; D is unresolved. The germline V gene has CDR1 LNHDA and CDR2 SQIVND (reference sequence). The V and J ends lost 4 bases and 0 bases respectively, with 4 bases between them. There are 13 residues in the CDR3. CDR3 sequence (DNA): TGTGCCAGTAGTAGCGATAGCAATCAGCCCCAGCATTTT. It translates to CASSSDSNQPQHF.

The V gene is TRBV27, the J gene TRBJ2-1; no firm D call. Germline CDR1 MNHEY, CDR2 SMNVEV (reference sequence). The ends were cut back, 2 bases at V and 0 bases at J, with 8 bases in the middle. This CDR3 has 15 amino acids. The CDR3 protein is CASSLTHSSYNEQFF. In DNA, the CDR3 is TGTGCCAGCAGTTTAACACACAGCTCCTACAATGAGCAGTTCTTC.

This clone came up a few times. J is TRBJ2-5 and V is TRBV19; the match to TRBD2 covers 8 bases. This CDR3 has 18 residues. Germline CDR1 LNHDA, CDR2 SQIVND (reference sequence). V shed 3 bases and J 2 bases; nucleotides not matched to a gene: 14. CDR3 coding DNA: TGTGCCAGTAGTATCACCCGCGGAGGGCGGGGGGTTCAAGAGACCCAGTACTTC. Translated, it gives CASSITRGGRGVQETQYF.

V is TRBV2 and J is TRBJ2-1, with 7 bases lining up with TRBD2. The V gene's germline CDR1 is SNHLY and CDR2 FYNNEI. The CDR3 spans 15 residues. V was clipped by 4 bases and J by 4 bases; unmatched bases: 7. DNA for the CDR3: TGTGCCAGCAGTGTGGGCGGGAGTGGGTACAATGAGCAGTTCTTC. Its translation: CASSVGGSGYNEQFF.

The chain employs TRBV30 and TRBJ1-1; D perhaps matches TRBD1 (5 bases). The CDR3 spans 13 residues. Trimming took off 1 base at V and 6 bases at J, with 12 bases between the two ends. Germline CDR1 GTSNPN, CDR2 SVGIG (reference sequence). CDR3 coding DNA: TGTGCCTGGAGTGGACGGGCGGGGGCTGAAGCTTTCTTT. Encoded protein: CAWSGRAGAEAFF. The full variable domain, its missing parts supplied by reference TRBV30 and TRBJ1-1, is SQTIHQWPATLVQPVGSPLSLECTVEGTSNPNLYWYRQAAGRGLQLLFYSVGIGQISSEVPQNLSASRPQDRQFILSSKKLLLSDSGFYLCAWSGRAGAEAFFGQGTRLTVV.

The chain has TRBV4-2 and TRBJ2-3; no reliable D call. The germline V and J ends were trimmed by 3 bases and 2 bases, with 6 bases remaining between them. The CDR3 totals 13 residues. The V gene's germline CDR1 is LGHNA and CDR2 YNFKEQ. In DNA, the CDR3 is TGTGCCAGCAGCCATGCATCCACAGATACGCAGTATTTT. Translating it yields CASSHASTDTQYF.

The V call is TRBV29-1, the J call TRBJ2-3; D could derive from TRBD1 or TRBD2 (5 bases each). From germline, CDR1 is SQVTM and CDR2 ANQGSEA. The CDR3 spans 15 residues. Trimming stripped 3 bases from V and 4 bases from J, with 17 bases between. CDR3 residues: CSVDPGPSWADTQYF. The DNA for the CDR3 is TGCAGCGTTGACCCGGGACCCTCTTGGGCAGATACGCAGTATTTT.

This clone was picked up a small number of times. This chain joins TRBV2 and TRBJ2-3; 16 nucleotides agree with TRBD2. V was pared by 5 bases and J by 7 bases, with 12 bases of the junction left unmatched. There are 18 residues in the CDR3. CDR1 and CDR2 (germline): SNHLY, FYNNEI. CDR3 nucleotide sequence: TGTGCCAGCAGTTCTTCCGGGACTAGCGGGAGGGAAGTAAATACGCAGTATTTT. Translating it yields CASSSSGTSGREVNTQYF.

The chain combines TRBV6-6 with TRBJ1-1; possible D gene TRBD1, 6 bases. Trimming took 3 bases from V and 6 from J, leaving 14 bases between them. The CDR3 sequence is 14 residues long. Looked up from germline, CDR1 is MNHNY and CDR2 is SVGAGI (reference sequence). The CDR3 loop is CASSYKGGSSEAFF. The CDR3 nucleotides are TGTGCCAGCAGTTATAAAGGGGGATCGTCTGAAGCTTTCTTT.

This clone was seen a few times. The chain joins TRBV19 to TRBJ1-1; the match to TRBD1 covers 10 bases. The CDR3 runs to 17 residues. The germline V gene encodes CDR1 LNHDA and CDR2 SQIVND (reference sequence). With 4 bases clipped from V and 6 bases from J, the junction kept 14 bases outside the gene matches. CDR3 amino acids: CASSTSTRQGARAEAFF. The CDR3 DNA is TGTGCCAGTAGTACCAGCACCCGACAGGGGGCGCGAGCTGAAGCTTTCTTT.

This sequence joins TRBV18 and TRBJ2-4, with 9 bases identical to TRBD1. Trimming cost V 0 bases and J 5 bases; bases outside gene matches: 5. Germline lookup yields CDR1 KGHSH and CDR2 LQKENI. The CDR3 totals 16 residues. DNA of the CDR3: TGTGCCAGCTCACCACCGGTGGGACAGGGTCAAAACATTCAGTACTTC. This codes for CASSPPVGQGQNIQYF.

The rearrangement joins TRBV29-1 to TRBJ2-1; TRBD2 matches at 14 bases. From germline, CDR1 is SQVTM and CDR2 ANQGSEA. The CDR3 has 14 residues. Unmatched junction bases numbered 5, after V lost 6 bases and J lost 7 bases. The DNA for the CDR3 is TGCAGCGTCGGGACTAGCGGGAGCTCGAATGAGCAGTTCTTC. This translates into CSVGTSGSSNEQFF.